This T cell receptor (beta chain) emerged from a study of blood T cell repertoires in COVID-19. Individuals drawn from around 25 US areas were roughly 18 to 95 years old. The CDR3 extends over 14 amino acids. CDR1 and CDR2 from the germline V gene are SNHLY and FYNNEI. The V end was cut by 0 bases, the J end by 12 bases, with 17 bases between. The repertoire was sequenced with immunoSEQ multiplex PCR; TCRdb's copy has only in-frame clones and lacks some. The repertoire consists of hundreds of thousands of clones, with about 85% occurring once and the leading ten covering approximately 1.9%. Sequenced input: PBMCs or T cells enriched from blood (not recorded which). The TCR originated in a woman under 40 who had been exposed to COVID-19. The gene calls are TRBV2 and TRBJ1-2; a possible D gene is TRBD1 (6 bases). The CDR3 is CASSEAGGAQPHTF. The CDR3 bases are TGTGCCAGCAGTGAAGCGGGGGGGGCCCAGCCCCACACCTTC.